The 17 T cell receptor beta chains in this list originate from one sample, sequenced in a study of identical twins. One entry per CDR3 protein, called by TCRdb with MiXCR from the 5' RACE reads. The sample shows 230,000 or so distinct CDR3 sequences, approximately 8.3% of them seen only once. The sample also formed part of further work on yellow fever vaccine responses in identical twins.

Sequencing was done on a sample of CD8+ T cells sorted from blood. The source of these receptors is a woman under 30 in good health.

This clonotype appeared once. A much larger clone lies a single base off, so this may be a read error. The rearrangement uses TRBV29-1 and TRBJ2-2; 11 nucleotides agree with TRBD2. The CDR3 is 15 residues long. V was pared by 3 bases and J by 5 bases, with 5 bases of the junction left unmatched. From germline, CDR1 is SQVTM and CDR2 ANQGSEA. The CDR3 nucleotides read TGCAGCGTTGACCACACTAGCGGGAGTACCGGGGAGCTGTTTTTT. It codes for CSVDHTSGSTGELFF.

V and J are TRBV5-6 and TRBJ2-2; 7 positions match TRBD2. The germline V gene encodes CDR1 SGHDT and CDR2 YYEEEE. This CDR3 is built from 16 residues. J gave up 4 bases and V 4 bases, and 10 bases lay outside the gene matches. The CDR3 is CASSPRRLAVTGELFF. CDR3 bases: TGTGCCAGCAGCCCTCGCCGGCTAGCGGTCACCGGGGAGCTGTTTTTT.

The chain has TRBV20-1 and TRBJ2-7; D gene uncertain. Trimming pared 3 bases from V and 3 bases from J, leaving 15 bases between. The CDR3 length is 14 residues. CDR1 and CDR2 (germline): DFQATT, SNEGSKA (reference sequence). This CDR3 is CSASHSYRVYEQYF. Here the CDR3 DNA reads TGCAGTGCTAGCCACTCCTATAGAGTCTACGAGCAGTACTTC.

The chain combines TRBV6-6 with TRBJ2-7; 7 bases agree with TRBD2. The V gene's germline CDR1 is MNHNY and CDR2 SVGAGI (reference sequence). The CDR3 contains 12 residues. Trimming at V came to 10 bases and at J to 3 bases, leaving 6 bases not matched to a gene. The CDR3 sequence is CATGLELYEQYF. In DNA form, the CDR3 reads TGTGCCACCGGACTAGAACTCTACGAGCAGTACTTC.

This clonotype has just a few counts. Here the CDR3 reads CASSHFRLAGAQETQYF. CDR3 bases: TGTGCCAGCAGCCACTTCCGACTAGCGGGGGCCCAAGAGACCCAGTACTTC. The V and J genes are TRBV7-8 and TRBJ2-5; 12 bases align to TRBD2. This CDR3 is built from 17 residues. The V gene's germline CDR1 is SGHVS and CDR2 FQNEAQ. The ends lost 5 bases at V and 1 base at J; junction bases unmatched: 8.

This clonotype has a count of ten or more. This chain joins TRBV20-1 and TRBJ2-7; TRBD2 matches 12 bases. Germline V gene sequence: CDR1 DFQATT, CDR2 SNEGSKA (reference sequence). This CDR3 has 16 amino acids. Trimming at V came to 2 bases and at J to 3 bases, leaving 8 bases not matched to a gene. The DNA of the CDR3 is TGCAGTGCTAGATCTAGCGGGAGGGTCAAGTACTACGAGCAGTACTTC. Protein: CSARSSGRVKYYEQYF.

The chain couples TRBV4-1 to TRBJ2-7; D perhaps matches TRBD1 (6 bases). The CDR3 runs 15 residues. Germline V gene sequence: CDR1 MGHRA, CDR2 YSYEKL. Deletions cut 0 bases from V and 7 bases from J, with 16 bases between. CDR3 protein: CASSQERTELYEQYF. The CDR3 coding sequence is TGCGCCAGCAGCCAAGAGAGGACAGAGCTCTATGAGCAGTACTTC.

This clonotype was counted ten times or more. This rearrangement joins TRBV5-1 to TRBJ2-2; D possibly corresponds to TRBD2 (6 bases). Germline assignment: CDR1 SGHRS and CDR2 YFSETQ. The CDR3 runs 15 residues. V lost 2 bases and J lost 4, with 12 bases in between. CDR3: CASSLGGFGTGELFF. For the CDR3, the DNA is TGCGCCAGCAGCTTAGGAGGGTTCGGCACCGGGGAGCTGTTTTTT. The variable domain in full, completed from reference TRBV5-1 and TRBJ2-2, reads KAGVTQTPRYLIKTRGQQVTLSCSPISGHRSVSWYQQTPGQGLQFLFEYFSETQRNKGNFPGRFSGRQFSNSRSEMNVSTLELGDSALYLCASSLGGFGTGELFFGEGSRLTVL.

This clonotype appeared many times. The rearrangement joins TRBV4-1 to TRBJ2-5, with 9 bases matching TRBD1. Germline values: CDR1 MGHRA, CDR2 YSYEKL. V shed 6 bases, J shed 2 bases, and the junction held 7 bases outside the gene matches. This CDR3 has 15 residues. The chain's CDR3 is CASRRLDRGQETQYF. The CDR3 DNA reads as TGCGCCAGCAGGCGTTTAGACAGGGGGCAAGAGACCCAGTACTTC.

The CDR3 coding sequence is TGTGCCAGCAGCGTGGGAACCGTCGGGGGGAATTTAGGCGGGGAGCTGTTTTTT. Translating it yields CASSVGTVGGNLGGELFF. This chain links TRBV9 with TRBJ2-2, with TRBD2 identical over 7 bases. The CDR3 runs 18 residues. Per the germline V gene, CDR1 is SGDLS and CDR2 is YYNGEE. With 2 bases clipped from V and 7 bases from J, the junction kept 17 bases outside the gene matches.

A few counts support this clonotype. V and J are TRBV11-2 and TRBJ2-7; D not resolved. V dropped 1 base and J dropped 3 bases, with 13 bases sitting between them. The CDR3 contains 15 residues. The V gene's germline CDR1 is SGHAT and CDR2 FQNNGV. The CDR3 is CASSLAPDGYYEQYF. CDR3 in DNA: TGTGCCAGCAGCTTAGCGCCAGACGGATACTACGAGCAGTACTTC.

CDR3 nucleotide sequence: TGTGCCAGCAGCTTCGCCCGGAGTGCGGGGGGGGCCGTCGAGCAGTACTTC. Translating gives CASSFARSAGGAVEQYF. The chain is built from TRBV7-6 and TRBJ2-7; 9 bases map to TRBD2. The CDR3 is 17 residues long. CDR1 is SGHVS, CDR2 FNYEAQ, per germline. V shed 3 bases, J shed 6 bases, and the junction held 15 bases outside the gene matches.

The chain links TRBV10-3 to TRBJ2-1; D remains unclear. The CDR3 totals 11 residues. CDR1 and CDR2 from the germline V gene are ENHRY and SYGVKD. V dropped 10 bases and J dropped 5 bases, with 9 bases sitting between them. The CDR3: CATLTDNEQFF. The DNA of the CDR3 is TGTGCCACCCTGACTGACAATGAGCAGTTCTTC.

This clonotype was seen a few times. The chain joins TRBV11-2 to TRBJ2-7; D not certain. Trimming removed 4 bases from V and 2 bases from J, with 15 bases in between. This CDR3 is built from 15 residues. In germline, CDR1 is SGHAT, CDR2 FQNNGV. The CDR3 spells CASSSRDSSPYEQYF. As DNA, the CDR3 is TGTGCCAGCAGCTCCCGAGACTCCTCCCCCTACGAGCAGTACTTC.

This clonotype was counted at least ten times. V gene TRBV7-4 combines with J gene TRBJ2-7, with no clear D. This CDR3 is 13 amino acids long. Germline CDR1 reads SGHVT; CDR2 reads SQSDAQ. The germline V and J ends were trimmed by 3 bases and 2 bases, with 8 bases remaining between them. CDR3 in DNA: TGTGCCAGCAGCTTGAGTACGGCCTACGAGCAGTACTTC. It specifies CASSLSTAYEQYF.

This clonotype was counted a few times. The chain has TRBV25-1 and TRBJ2-5; a possible D gene is TRBD2 (6 bases). Germline-derived CDR1 and CDR2 are MGHDK and SYGVNS. The length of the CDR3 is 13 residues. The V and J ends lost 6 bases and 5 bases respectively, with 13 bases between them. In DNA form, the CDR3 reads TGTGCCAGCAGGCCTTCTGGGAGGGAGACCCAGTACTTC. It encodes CASRPSGRETQYF.

A few counts support this clonotype. J is TRBJ2-1 and V is TRBV4-1; 7 nucleotides align to TRBD1. The germline CDR1 and CDR2 sequences are MGHRA and YSYEKL. V shed 4 bases and J 9 bases; nucleotides not matched to a gene: 12. CDR3 length: 15 amino acids. CDR3 nucleotides: TGCGCCAGCAGCCTGGGACAGCCTAGGGGTAGTGAGCAGTTCTTC. It specifies CASSLGQPRGSEQFF.